The sequence of this TCR beta chain was determined in a study of shared clonotypes between healthy human individuals. Study-wide results and limits: Among the subsets, naive ones generally showed larger estimated richness than memory ones. Non-shared clonotypes showed lower generation probabilities than clonotypes common to all four donors. Represented genetic and exposure-history diversity was restricted by having few donors.

The input for sorted-subset replicate PCRs was about 210 ng DNA, 25,000 to 35,000 T cell genomes. The protocol was immunoSEQ multiplex PCR, while the TCRdb copy is restricted to in-frame clones and leaves out a portion. Among about 2 million clones, 85% to 95% were seen once, and the ten largest hold roughly 0.13%. Germline trimming cut 5 bases from V and 5 bases from J; bases unmatched to any gene: 3. Germline V gene data show CDR1 as SNHLY and CDR2 as FYNNEI. The length of the CDR3 is 14 residues. Comment on this clone: Its antigen is still unknown.

The rearrangement links TRBV2 to TRBJ1-4; TRBD1 agrees at 9 bases. This TCR derives from a man aged 18-30 years in good health. The sequencing input was naive CD4+ T cells sorted from blood. Subset described: CD45RA+ positively selected. This CDR3 reads CASSFGQGNEKLFF. For the CDR3, the DNA is TGTGCCAGCAGTTTTGGACAGGGGAATGAAAAACTGTTTTTT.